Each of the 2 T cell receptor beta chains below was sequenced from the same sample in a study of T cell changes during pregnancy in multiple sclerosis. Profiling relied on immunoSEQ multiplex PCR, and the TCRdb table lists in-frame clones only, not all of them. The sample comprises fewer than 35,000 clones, approximately 94% of which are singletons, and around 0.41% rests with the top ten. Sequencing was performed on CD4+ T cells from peripheral blood mononuclear cells, taken in the second trimester of pregnancy. The source of these receptors is a female donor with multiple sclerosis, enrolled in a pregnancy study.

V is TRBV27 and J is TRBJ1-5; TRBD1 aligns across 7 bases. Losses at the gene ends were 6 bases for V and 2 bases for J; bases not matched to a gene: 4. Germline CDR1 and CDR2: MNHEY and SMNVEV (reference sequence). This CDR3 contains 14 residues. CDR3 DNA sequence: TGTGCCAGCAGCCCCGACAGGGGCAATCAGCCCCAGCATTTT. Translated, it gives CASSPDRGNQPQHF.

The V call is TRBV19, the J call TRBJ2-1; TRBD2 aligns across 8 bases. CDR1 and CDR2 from the germline V gene are LNHDA and SQIVND (reference sequence). This CDR3 is 15 amino acids long. Trimming at V came to 7 bases and at J to 6 bases, leaving 11 bases not matched to a gene. The CDR3 is CASTLGTRLGNEQFF. The CDR3 DNA follows: TGTGCCAGTACCCTCGGGACTAGATTGGGCAATGAGCAGTTCTTC.